This TCR beta chain was recovered during a study of cytomegalovirus exposure and HLA in healthy donors (dated by TCRdb to about 2017). As for the study more broadly: An earlier analysis of approximately 640 of the donors reported 250 to 300 Gb of sequence data and some 120 million unique TCR beta sequences from about 200 million T cells. In a later genetic analysis, genome-wide SNP genotypes for 398 of the 666 donors were used, and that subset was treated as a discovery cohort. An early release that covered some 640 HLA-typed donors contained approximately 300 gigabases of sequencing data and 75 million to 100 million unique TCR sequences. The study used immunosequencing to profile the T cell repertoires of approximately 650 subjects and linked those repertoires to cytomegalovirus serostatus. Typing coverage varied by locus: about 620-630 donors for A, B, C, DRB1 and DQB1; approximately 500 for DQA1; about 570 for DPA1; under 490 for DPB1. Among some 400 genotyped donors of the cohort, an average of roughly 230,000 unique TCR beta nucleotide sequences was sequenced per donor, of which roughly 17% were non-productive. To study patterns of TCR occurrence, a later analysis re-analyzed previously published TCR beta repertoires from around 670 donors and added high-resolution HLA genotyping. A handful of DR-DQ haplotypes were treated as single units for association and clustering because of strong linkage in the cohort. Among the approximately 400 genotyped donors, approximately 82% belonged to the genetic ancestry cluster associated with self-reported Caucasian donors. To predict cytomegalovirus infection status, the study combined high-throughput TCR immunosequencing, statistical association of individual TCRs with disease status, and machine learning. Every discovery cohort repertoire had been produced on one sequencing platform. Donor age, sex, ethnicity and CMV serostatus were compiled alongside the repertoire data. Both class I and class II loci were covered by HLA typing, at four-digit resolution. Rather than using new phenotypic data, the later analysis identified candidate immune exposures from TCR beta sequences and from how often those sequences occurred across donors. An earlier analysis of roughly 600 of the donors used high-throughput TCR beta sequencing to judge whether each TCR beta V gene segment behaved as functional or pseudogenic. The aim of the study was to test whether cataloging public T cell receptors could identify signatures of past pathogen exposure. Along with the roughly 700-subject first cohort, a separate validation cohort of about 110 different subjects was used. Study-wide findings and limitations: Broadly in line with IMGT annotations, most TCR beta V segments showed up in productive rearrangements about 87% or about 30% of the time in an earlier analysis of around 550 of the donors. Compared with equally common non-associated chains, HLA-associated TCR beta chains in a later analysis were more clonally expanded and had lower generation probabilities. The cohort was sequenced for TCR beta chains only, and without alpha or paired-chain data the features that could be detected were limited. In the study, approximately 160 TCR beta chains were listed as associated with cytomegalovirus. Immune exposure information for the cohort was limited to CMV serostatus. The classifier was reported to diagnose cytomegalovirus status with high specificity and sensitivity in both the original cohort and the validation cohort. In a later analysis, the rate of TCR association differed among HLA loci, with DRB1 alleles having the most associated TCRs and HLA-C alleles having the fewest. The 87-base-pair reads could not distinguish some IMGT-functional V segments, including TRBV6-2 and TRBV6-3, so those segments were excluded. Linkage disequilibrium might explain the correlated functional status among segregating V segments, but an unknown experimental factor could not be ruled out. In vitro tests confirmed that a few of the cytomegalovirus-associated TCR beta chains recognize cytomegalovirus antigens. An association between a missense DCLRE1C variant and V-gene and J-gene trimming of TCR beta chains was found in a later genetic analysis and replicated in an independent cohort. In a later analysis, several top co-occurrence clusters were reported to appear linked to parvovirus B19, influenza, CMV and Epstein-Barr virus. When HLA alleles, especially DR and DQ, strongly co-occurred, TCR associations were difficult to assign to individual alleles. While some public TCRs were present in many individuals, most TCR sequences turned up only very rarely across donors. At a false discovery rate of 0.05, a later analysis linked roughly 17,000 TCR beta sequences to specific HLA alleles. Because some donors lacked HLA typing at each locus, the association tests relied only on the typed subset. Seventeen rarely observed V segments, including chromosome 9 orphons, were excluded from the earlier analysis of a few hundred of the donors because counts were too low. A group of highly shared sequence variants was considered likely to be a technical artifact of the sequencing pipeline. Sequencing depth was assumed to be roughly uniform across donors in the presence/absence analyses, though that assumption may not hold. Compared with the approximately 700-donor mean, donors in an Asian-associated ancestry cluster had fewer N-insertions in productive TCRs, according to a later genetic analysis. The authors suggested that the approach could potentially be generalized to other disease states and immunological phenotypes. In a later analysis, most CMV-associated TCR beta chains were found to appear HLA-restricted, with HLA associations seemingly driven largely by CMV exposure. A further reported finding was that TCR beta sequences accurately predicted the HLA-A and HLA-B alleles for most subjects in the first cohort.

The cohort was made up of 500 to 800 healthy bone marrow donors. At the time of sampling, every cohort member was nominally healthy, though immune exposures that went unrecorded were likely present. The donor tested CMV seronegative, placing the donor among the 352 seronegative members of the cohort. A peripheral blood sample was provided by each donor, and peripheral blood mononuclear cells were used for TCR beta sequencing. Genomic DNA extraction from the blood cell samples was performed with the Qiagen DNeasy Blood Extraction Kit. CDR1 and CDR2 (LNHDA, SQIVND) derive from the germline V gene (reference sequence). Relative to germline, V is missing 2 bases and J is missing 4 bases, with 6 bases of the junction outside any gene match. Including the terminal cysteine and phenylalanine, the CDR3 comprises 17 residues. Left in the record is the CDR3 DNA by itself, 51 bases read in frame from the first base.

A remark on this clone: Its antigen has not been determined. No qualities accompany the bases; no much larger clone lies one base away.

Library prep was done by the immunoSEQ multiplex PCR assay. A mixture of 60 forward primers for TCR Vbeta segments and 13 reverse primers for TCR Jbeta segments was used in the multiplex PCR. The CDR3 region of rearranged TCR beta genes was amplified from genomic DNA with a multiplex PCR assay. On the Illumina HiSeq System, the amplified TCR beta libraries were sequenced as 87-base-pair reads. The paper's processing steps were these. A later analysis counted approximately 84 million unique TCR beta chains across the 550 to 700 repertoires, and some 11 million of these chains were shared by at least two donors. A nearest-neighbor algorithm error-corrected the raw reads and collapsed the reads into unique sequences, merging closely related sequences to remove PCR and sequencing errors. V, D and J gene segments were assigned by aligning CDR3 sequences to IMGT reference sequences. For a sequence to be retained, a match of at least six nucleotides to both a V gene segment and a J gene segment was required. Rearrangements were called productive when the CDR3 lacked stop codons and stayed in frame with V and J; all others were non-productive. Following IMGT convention, CDR3 was defined as the stretch from the second conserved V-encoded cysteine up to the conserved J-encoded phenylalanine. In an earlier analysis of 550 to 650 of the donors, sequences lacking an unambiguous match to a single V gene segment were excluded. An earlier analysis of over 450 of the donors classified V segments as functional when productive rearrangements were above 56.7% and as segregating when the standard deviation between donors was above 5%. A statistical classification framework was built for diagnosing cytomegalovirus status from the catalog of TCR beta chain sequences. In a later analysis, TCR nucleotide sequences were compared against IMGT/GENE-DB human TR gene sequences so that V and J genes could be assigned. Using the TCRdist pipeline, a later analysis assigned CDR3 sequences along with most-parsimonious VDJ recombination scenarios. A later analysis defined each TCR beta chain by its CDR3 amino acid sequence plus V-gene family, and excluded reads lacking a unique V-gene family. In a later analysis, approximately 640 highly shared, low-generation-probability nucleotide sequences were removed to address suspected cross-contamination and a sequencing artifact. For each public chain, a later analysis derived a clonal expansion index from normalized ranks of inferred template counts within each repertoire. In a later analysis, generation probabilities were computed with a VDJ recombination model fitted to out-of-frame rearrangements, and the resulting probabilities were checked against IGoR. In a later analysis, TCR-TCR, TCR-HLA and TCR-CMV co-occurrence was scored with hypergeometric tests, and a repertoire-size bias correction was applied to TCR pairs. To estimate false discovery rates, a later analysis permuted the HLA or CMV assignments 20 times. A later analysis grouped co-occurring TCRs with DBSCAN, adding TCRdist sequence similarity when clustering within HLA-allele-positive subsets. Repertoires with fewer than 30,000 or more than 120,000 public chains, plus five repertoires with anomalous nucleotide sharing, were excluded from co-occurrence clustering. TCRdb carries this immuneACCESS record with in-frame sequences only. Its versions omit some clonotypes, under half of them owing to an unresolved V gene in the studies checked, with the rest unexplained. That table gives V, J and clone size, and the DNA gave D and trimming. This sample is represented by over 100,000 clones; around 64% of them were singletons. 2% to 2.5% of the sample rests with the top ten.

This receptor was taken from a woman aged 25 to 39 in good health and CMV-seronegative. The sequencing sample was made of PBMCs. This sequence uses TRBV19 and TRBJ1-6; 9 central bases correspond to TRBD1. The nucleotide sequence is TGTGCCAGTAGTATACTGGACAGGGGTGGGTATAATTCACCCCTCCACTTT. Translated, it reads CASSILDRGGYNSPLHF.